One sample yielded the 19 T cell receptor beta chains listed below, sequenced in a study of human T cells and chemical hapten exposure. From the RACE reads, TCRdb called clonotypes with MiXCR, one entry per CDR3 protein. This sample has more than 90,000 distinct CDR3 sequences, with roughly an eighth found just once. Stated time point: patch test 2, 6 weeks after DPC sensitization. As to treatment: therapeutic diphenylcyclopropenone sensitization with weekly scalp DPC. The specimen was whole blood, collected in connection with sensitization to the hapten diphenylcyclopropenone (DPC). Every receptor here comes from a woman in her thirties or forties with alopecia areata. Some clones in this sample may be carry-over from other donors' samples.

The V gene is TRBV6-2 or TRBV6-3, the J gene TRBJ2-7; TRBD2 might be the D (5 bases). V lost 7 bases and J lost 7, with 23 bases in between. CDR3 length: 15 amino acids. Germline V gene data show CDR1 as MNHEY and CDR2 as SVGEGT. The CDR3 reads CASISAGGSPREQYF. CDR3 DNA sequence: TGTGCCAGCATATCCGCGGGCGGTTCACCGCGGGAGCAGTACTTC.

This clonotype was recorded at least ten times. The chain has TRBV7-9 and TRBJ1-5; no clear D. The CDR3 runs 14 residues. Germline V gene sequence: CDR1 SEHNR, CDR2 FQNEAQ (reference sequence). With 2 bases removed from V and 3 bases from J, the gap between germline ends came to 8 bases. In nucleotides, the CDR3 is TGTGCCAGCAGCTTAAGCGCAGACAATCAGCCCCAGCATTTT. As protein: CASSLSADNQPQHF.

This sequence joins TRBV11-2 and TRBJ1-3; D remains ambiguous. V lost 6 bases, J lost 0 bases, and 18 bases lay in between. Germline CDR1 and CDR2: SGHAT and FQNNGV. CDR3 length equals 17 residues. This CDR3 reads CASRAARRTHSGNTIYF. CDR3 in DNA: TGTGCCAGCAGGGCCGCTAGACGGACCCACTCTGGAAACACCATATATTTT. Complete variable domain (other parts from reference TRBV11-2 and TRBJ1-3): EAGVAQSPRYKIIEKRQSVAFWCNPISGHATLYWYQQILGQGPKLLIQFQNNGVVDDSQLPKDRFSAERLKGVDSTLKIQPAKLEDSAVYLCASRAARRTHSGNTIYFGEGSWLTVV.

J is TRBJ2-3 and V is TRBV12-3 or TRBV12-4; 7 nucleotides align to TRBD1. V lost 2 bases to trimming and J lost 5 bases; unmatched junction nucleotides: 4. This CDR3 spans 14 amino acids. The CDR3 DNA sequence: TGTGCCAGCAGTTTAAAGGGGGCAATAGATACGCAGTATTTT. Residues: CASSLKGAIDTQYF.

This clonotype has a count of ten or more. DNA for the CDR3: TGTGCCAGCAGCTTAGAGGGCAGAGCCCAAGAGACCCAGTACTTC. As protein: CASSLEGRAQETQYF. The genes are TRBV7-9 and TRBJ2-5; D ambiguous. There are 15 residues in the CDR3. V lost 1 base, J lost 1 base, and 10 bases lay in between. CDR1 and CDR2 from the germline V gene are SEHNR and FQNEAQ (reference sequence).

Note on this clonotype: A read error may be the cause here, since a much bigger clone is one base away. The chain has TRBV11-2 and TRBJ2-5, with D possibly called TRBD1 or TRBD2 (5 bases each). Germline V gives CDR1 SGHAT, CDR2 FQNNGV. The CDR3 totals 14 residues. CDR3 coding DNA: TGTGTCAGCAGCTTAAGTGGGACGGGAGAGACCCAGTACTTC. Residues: CVSSLSGTGETQYF.

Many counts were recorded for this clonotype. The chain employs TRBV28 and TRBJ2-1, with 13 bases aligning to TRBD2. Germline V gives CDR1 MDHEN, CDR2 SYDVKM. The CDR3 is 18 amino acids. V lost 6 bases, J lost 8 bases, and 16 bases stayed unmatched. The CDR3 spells CASRGLAGRSSGWDEQFF. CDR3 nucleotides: TGTGCCAGCAGGGGACTAGCGGGAAGGTCATCTGGGTGGGATGAGCAGTTCTTC.

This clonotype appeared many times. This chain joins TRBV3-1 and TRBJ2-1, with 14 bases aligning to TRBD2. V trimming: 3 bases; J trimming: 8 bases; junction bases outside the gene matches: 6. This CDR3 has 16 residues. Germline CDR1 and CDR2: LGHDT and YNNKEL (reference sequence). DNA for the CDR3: TGTGCCAGCAGCCAGGGACTAGCGGGAGCGAGCGATGAGCAGTTCTTC. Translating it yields CASSQGLAGASDEQFF.

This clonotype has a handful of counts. The CDR3 sequence: CASSSGTFNEQFF. CDR3 DNA sequence: TGCGCCAGCAGCTCCGGGACATTCAATGAGCAGTTCTTC. This chain joins TRBV4-1 and TRBJ2-1; D may be TRBD1 (6 bases). Trimming took 5 bases from V and 6 from J, leaving 11 bases between them. The CDR3 covers 13 residues. Per germline, CDR1 MGHRA and CDR2 YSYEKL.

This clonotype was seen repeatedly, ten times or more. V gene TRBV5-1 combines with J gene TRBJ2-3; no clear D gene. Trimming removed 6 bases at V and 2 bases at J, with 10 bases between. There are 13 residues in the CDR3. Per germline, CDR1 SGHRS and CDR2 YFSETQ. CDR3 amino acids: CASNRADTDTQYF. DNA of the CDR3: TGCGCCAGCAATCGGGCCGACACAGATACGCAGTATTTT.

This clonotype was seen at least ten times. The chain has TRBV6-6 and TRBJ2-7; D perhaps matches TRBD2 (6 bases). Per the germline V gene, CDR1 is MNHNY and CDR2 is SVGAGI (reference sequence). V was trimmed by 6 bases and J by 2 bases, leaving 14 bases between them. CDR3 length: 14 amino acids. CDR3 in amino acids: CASSPGGAPYEQYF. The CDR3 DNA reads TGTGCCAGCAGCCCCGGAGGGGCCCCCTACGAGCAGTACTTC.

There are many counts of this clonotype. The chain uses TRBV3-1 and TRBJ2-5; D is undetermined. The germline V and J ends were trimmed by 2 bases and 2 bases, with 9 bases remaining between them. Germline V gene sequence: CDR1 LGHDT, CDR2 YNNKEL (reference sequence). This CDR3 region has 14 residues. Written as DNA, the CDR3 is TGTGCCAGCAGCCAAACGGACCGTCAAGAGACCCAGTACTTC. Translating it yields CASSQTDRQETQYF.

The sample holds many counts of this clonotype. This chain's CDR3 is CASSPDRLSYNEQFF. DNA of the CDR3: TGTGCCAGCAGTCCGGACAGGCTCTCCTACAATGAGCAGTTCTTC. V usage is TRBV2 and J usage is TRBJ2-1; 7 bases fit TRBD1. This CDR3 is built from 15 residues. V trimming: 5 bases; J trimming: 0 bases; junction bases outside the gene matches: 4. Germline V CDR1 and CDR2: SNHLY, FYNNEI. The full variable domain, completed using reference TRBV2 and TRBJ2-1, is EPEVTQTPSHQVTQMGQEVILRCVPISNHLYFYWYRQILGQKVEFLVSFYNNEISEKSEIFDDQFSVERPDGSNFTLKIRSTKLEDSAMYFCASSPDRLSYNEQFFGPGTRLTVL.

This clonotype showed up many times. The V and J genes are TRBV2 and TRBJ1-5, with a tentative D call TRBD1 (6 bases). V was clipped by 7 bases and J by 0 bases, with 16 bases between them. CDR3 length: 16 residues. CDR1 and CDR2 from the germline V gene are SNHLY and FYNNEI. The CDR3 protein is CASTTQGINSNQPQHF. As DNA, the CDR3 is TGTGCCAGCACCACCCAGGGGATAAATAGCAATCAGCCCCAGCATTTT.

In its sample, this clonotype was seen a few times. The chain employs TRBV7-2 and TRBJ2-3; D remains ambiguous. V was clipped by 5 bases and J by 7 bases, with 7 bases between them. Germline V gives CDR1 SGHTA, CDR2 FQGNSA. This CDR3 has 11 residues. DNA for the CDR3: TGTGCCAGCAGCCCTCTCAATACGCAGTATTTT. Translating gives CASSPLNTQYF.

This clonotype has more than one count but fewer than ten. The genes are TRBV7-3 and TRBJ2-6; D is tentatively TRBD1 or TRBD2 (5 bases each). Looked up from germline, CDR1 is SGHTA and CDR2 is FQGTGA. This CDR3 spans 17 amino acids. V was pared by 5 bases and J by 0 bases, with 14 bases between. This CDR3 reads CASSPRDGGSGANVLTF. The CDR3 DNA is TGTGCCAGCAGCCCCCGGGACGGAGGCTCTGGGGCCAACGTCCTGACTTTC.

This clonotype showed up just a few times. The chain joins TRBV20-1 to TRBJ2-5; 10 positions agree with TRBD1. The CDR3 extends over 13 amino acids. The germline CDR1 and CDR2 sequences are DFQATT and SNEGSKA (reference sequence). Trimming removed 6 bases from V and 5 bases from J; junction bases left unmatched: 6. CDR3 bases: TGCAGTGCCGGGACAGGGGAATGGGAGACCCAGTACTTC. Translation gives CSAGTGEWETQYF.

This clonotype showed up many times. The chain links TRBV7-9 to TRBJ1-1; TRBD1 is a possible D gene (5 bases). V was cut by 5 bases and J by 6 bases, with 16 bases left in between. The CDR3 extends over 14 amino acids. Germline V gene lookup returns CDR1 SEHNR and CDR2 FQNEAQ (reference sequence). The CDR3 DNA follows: TGTGCCAGCAGCCCTAGCGGGGCGCTCGCTGAAGCTTTCTTT. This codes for CASSPSGALAEAFF.

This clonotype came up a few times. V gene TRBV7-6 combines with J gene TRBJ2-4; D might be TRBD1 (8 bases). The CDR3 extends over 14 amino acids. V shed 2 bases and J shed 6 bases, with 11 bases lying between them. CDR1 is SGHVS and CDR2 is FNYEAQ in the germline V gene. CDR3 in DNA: TGTGCCAGCAGCTTAAACAGGGGGGGAAACATTCAGTACTTC. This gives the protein CASSLNRGGNIQYF.